This T cell receptor (beta chain) was recorded in a study of blood T cell repertoires in COVID-19. One Seattle source followed patients from active infection through their disease course. Unmatched junction bases numbered 12, after V lost 5 bases and J lost 9 bases. Per the germline V gene, CDR1 is SNHLY and CDR2 is FYNNEI. The CDR3 loop spans 14 amino acids. Method: immunoSEQ multiplex PCR; TCRdb's copy keeps in-frame clones and lacks some. The sample has about 48,000 clones; under 90% are singletons. This clonotype originated in a woman over 75 with COVID-19, enrolled during active disease. The sequenced sample consisted of peripheral blood. The chain is built from TRBV2 and TRBJ2-7, with 8 nucleotides matching TRBD2. The CDR3 loop is CASSQGLGESRQYF. The CDR3 DNA follows: TGTGCCAGCAGTCAGGGACTAGGCGAGAGCAGGCAGTACTTC.